Sequencing of this T cell receptor (beta chain) was carried out in a study of T cell responses to AZD1222 COVID-19 vaccine. General study findings and limits: Only 6 or 7 people who got AZD1222 tested seropositive at baseline. In all cases, repertoires were sampled only after the peak T cell response.

As regards this clone: As yet, its antigen is unknown.

The CDR3 is 11 amino acids. V lost 4 bases to trimming and J lost 6 bases, with 7 bases between them. Repertoires were generated with immunoSEQ multiplex PCR, while TCRdb's copy carries only in-frame clones and drops some. The profile covers 130,000 to 150,000 clones, with under 95% appearing a single time and 2.5% to 3% taken by the ten largest. The TCR comes from an adult in good health. This chain links TRBV12-3 or TRBV12-4 with TRBJ2-7; no firm D call. The sample in question was peripheral blood, obtained on day 0 of MenACWY control vaccination. CDR3 nucleotides: TGTGCCAGCAGTTCCTCATCCGAGCAGTACTTC. Amino acid sequence: CASSSSSEQYF.